The 20 T cell receptor beta chains below were found in one sample sequenced in a study of blood T cell repertoires in COVID-19. TCRdb's copy holds only in-frame clones and misses some; the assay was immunoSEQ multiplex PCR. In the table there are around 100,000 clones, approximately 90% of which are singletons. The sample was peripheral blood. The receptor set was obtained from an older woman who had recovered from COVID-19.

The CDR3 DNA reads as TGTGCCAGCTCCGGACAGGGGGATAATTCACCCCTCCACTTT. Translated: CASSGQGDNSPLHF. The J gene is TRBJ1-6, the V gene TRBV10-3, with 10 bases matching TRBD1. V trimming: 10 bases; J trimming: 5 bases; junction bases outside the gene matches: 5. The CDR3 spans 14 residues. Germline CDR1 and CDR2: ENHRY and SYGVKD.

V gene TRBV7-9 combines with J gene TRBJ2-1; 7 bases align to TRBD2. Trimming at V came to 1 base and at J to 7 bases, leaving 4 bases not matched to a gene. CDR3 length: 14 amino acids. Germline V CDR1 and CDR2: SEHNR, FQNEAQ (reference sequence). The CDR3 reads CASSLGLAENEQFF. The CDR3, as DNA: TGTGCCAGCAGCTTAGGCCTAGCGGAAAATGAGCAGTTCTTC. Combining the CDR3 with reference TRBV7-9 and TRBJ2-1 gives the whole variable domain DTGVSQNPRHKITKRGQNVTFRCDPISEHNRLYWYRQTLGQGPEFLTYFQNEAQLEKSRLLSDRFSAERPKGSFSTLEIQRTEQGDSAMYLCASSLGLAENEQFFGPGTRLTVL.

The chain links TRBV19 to TRBJ1-5, with D possibly TRBD1 on 5 matching bases. Trimming stripped 4 bases from V and 3 bases from J, with 10 bases between. Germline V lookup: CDR1 LNHDA, CDR2 SQIVND (reference sequence). The CDR3 is made up of 14 amino acids. CDR3 amino acids: CASSTQGSNQPQHF. CDR3 nucleotides: TGTGCCAGTAGTACCCAGGGTTCCAATCAGCCCCAGCATTTT.

The rearrangement links TRBV5-1 to TRBJ2-3; possible D gene TRBD2, 6 bases. The germline V and J ends were trimmed by 2 bases and 8 bases, with 15 bases remaining between them. CDR3 length: 14 residues. Germline CDR1 and CDR2: SGHRS and YFSETQ. The CDR3 sequence: CASSFEEGLGTQYF. CDR3 sequence (DNA): TGCGCCAGCAGCTTTGAGGAGGGACTCGGTACGCAGTATTTT.

The V call is TRBV30, the J call TRBJ1-6; 10 bases align to TRBD1. Unmatched junction bases numbered 5, after V lost 2 bases and J lost 7 bases. Germline loops: CDR1 GTSNPN, CDR2 SVGIG (reference sequence). This CDR3 is 15 amino acids long. This CDR3 reads CAWSPGQGWNSPLHF. The CDR3 bases are TGTGCCTGGAGTCCGGGACAGGGGTGGAATTCACCCCTCCACTTT.

The chain has TRBV30 and TRBJ1-5; maybe TRBD1 (5 bases). Germline lookup yields CDR1 GTSNPN and CDR2 SVGIG (reference sequence). Trimming shortened V by 0 bases and J by 3 bases, and 12 bases separated the two germline ends. The CDR3 runs to 15 residues. CDR3 coding DNA: TGTGCCTGGAGTGTACCCAGGGCCTACAATCAGCCCCAGCATTTT. Translation gives CAWSVPRAYNQPQHF.

The CDR3 spells CASSHRSGGAWDTQYF. CDR3 DNA: TGTGCCAGCAGCCACCGTAGCGGGGGGGCCTGGGATACGCAGTATTTT. The chain couples TRBV3-1 (or the pseudogene TRBV3-2) to TRBJ2-3, with 11 bases lining up with TRBD2. CDR3 length equals 16 residues. The ends lost 3 bases at V and 6 bases at J; junction bases unmatched: 8. Germline loops: CDR1 LGHDT, CDR2 YNNKEL (reference sequence).

Points on this clone: The junction and the germline gene differ at one end; a read error may be behind it. This rearrangement joins TRBV28 to TRBJ2-7, with D maybe TRBD1 (6 bases). The CDR3 has 14 residues. Germline V gene lookup returns CDR1 MDHEN and CDR2 SYDVKM. This CDR3 reads CANSLDSFLYEQYF. The DNA of the CDR3 is TGTGCCAACAGTCTGGACAGCTTTCTTTACGAGCAGTACTTC.

V is TRBV7-2 and J is TRBJ1-5; 9 nucleotides match TRBD1. J was trimmed by 4 bases and V by 3 bases; bases with no gene match: 7. CDR1 SGHTA and CDR2 FQGNSA come from the germline V gene. The CDR3 spans 16 residues. CDR3 nucleotide sequence: TGTGCCAGCAGCTTGTACGGGACAGGGCTTAATCAGCCCCAGCATTTT. This encodes CASSLYGTGLNQPQHF.

The chain uses TRBV5-1 and TRBJ2-5; 8 bases are shared with TRBD1. The CDR3 runs 13 residues. Germline V gene sequence: CDR1 SGHRS, CDR2 YFSETQ. Germline trimming cut 1 base from V and 9 bases from J; bases unmatched to any gene: 5. Written as DNA, the CDR3 is TGCGCCAGCAGCTTGCACAGGGGGGAGGCCCAGTACTTC. This sequence encodes CASSLHRGEAQYF.

In DNA form, the CDR3 reads TGTGCCAGCAGCTTGGCCTCCGCTAGCGGTAACACCGGGGAGCTGTTTTTT. This gives the protein CASSLASASGNTGELFF. The gene calls are TRBV5-8 and TRBJ2-2, with 7 bases lining up with TRBD2. CDR1 and CDR2 (germline): SGHTS, YDEGEE. Losses at the gene ends were 0 bases for V and 2 bases for J; bases not matched to a gene: 7. The CDR3 loop spans 17 amino acids.

Here the CDR3 DNA reads TGTGCCAGCAGCTACAGGGGCGGCTATGGCTACACCTTC. Its translation is CASSYRGGYGYTF. This chain joins TRBV27 and TRBJ1-2; 7 bases match TRBD1. Germline V gene data show CDR1 as MNHEY and CDR2 as SMNVEV (reference sequence). This CDR3 contains 13 residues. The trim removed 6 bases at V and 4 bases at J, leaving 5 bases unmatched.

V usage is TRBV7-2 and J usage is TRBJ2-1; TRBD2 aligns across 8 bases. CDR1 SGHTA and CDR2 FQGNSA come from the germline V gene. This CDR3 is 15 amino acids long. V was clipped by 1 base and J by 8 bases; unmatched bases: 7. In DNA, the CDR3 is TGTGCCAGCAGCTTAGACGGGAGGGCCGGGGATGAGCAGTTCTTC. It specifies CASSLDGRAGDEQFF. Full variable domain (rest looked up from reference TRBV7-2 and TRBJ2-1): GAGVSQSPSNKVTEKGKDVELRCDPISGHTALYWYRQSLGQGLEFLIYFQGNSAPDKSGLPSDRFSAERTGGSVSTLTIQRTQQEDSAVYLCASSLDGRAGDEQFFGPGTRLTVL.

The chain combines TRBV7-2 with TRBJ1-1; weak D call: TRBD1 (5 bases). V gave up 2 bases and J gave up 0 bases, with 10 bases separating them. The CDR3 consists of 15 residues. From germline, CDR1 is SGHTA and CDR2 FQGNSA. The chain's CDR3 is CASSLSRGMNTEAFF. The DNA of the CDR3 is TGTGCCAGCAGCTTATCGCGGGGCATGAACACTGAAGCTTTCTTT. Full variable domain (outside the CDR3, taken from reference TRBV7-2 and TRBJ1-1): GAGVSQSPSNKVTEKGKDVELRCDPISGHTALYWYRQSLGQGLEFLIYFQGNSAPDKSGLPSDRFSAERTGGSVSTLTIQRTQQEDSAVYLCASSLSRGMNTEAFFGQGTRLTVV.

This chain links TRBV18 with TRBJ1-5, with a weak D call TRBD1 (5 bases). Germline assignment: CDR1 KGHSH and CDR2 LQKENI. Trimming pared 3 bases from V and 10 bases from J, leaving 19 bases between. There are 15 residues in the CDR3. DNA of the CDR3: TGTGCCAGCTCACCTTGGACAAGGGGCTTGAGTCCCCAGCATTTT. Translated: CASSPWTRGLSPQHF.

The chain links TRBV7-9 to TRBJ2-2, with a tentative D call TRBD1 (6 bases). Germline CDR1 SEHNR, CDR2 FQNEAQ (reference sequence). Trimming removed 5 bases from V and 0 bases from J, with 10 bases in between. This CDR3 comprises 15 residues. CDR3 loop: CASSEGTTNTGELFF. In nucleotides, the CDR3 is TGTGCCAGCAGCGAGGGGACAACGAACACCGGGGAGCTGTTTTTT.

The rearrangement joins TRBV4-3 to TRBJ1-1; TRBD1 matches at 9 bases. V lost 3 bases to trimming and J lost 3 bases; unmatched junction nucleotides: 5. Germline V gene sequence: CDR1 LGHNA, CDR2 YSLEER. The CDR3 extends over 15 amino acids. Here the CDR3 reads CASSQLTGGDTEAFF. The CDR3 DNA reads TGCGCCAGCAGCCAGCTGACAGGGGGGGACACTGAAGCTTTCTTT.

The chain carries TRBV7-8 and TRBJ2-1; 12 bases line up with TRBD2. This CDR3 is 20 amino acids long. V gave up 5 bases and J gave up 0 bases; unmatched junction bases: 14. Germline-derived CDR1 and CDR2 are SGHVS and FQNEAQ. CDR3 in amino acids: CASSHITSGGPDSSYNEQFF. The DNA of the CDR3 is TGTGCCAGCAGCCACATCACTAGCGGGGGGCCGGATAGCTCCTACAATGAGCAGTTCTTC.

The rearrangement joins TRBV7-2 to TRBJ1-1; 8 bases are a match to TRBD1. This CDR3 has 15 amino acids. Germline assignment: CDR1 SGHTA and CDR2 FQGNSA. V lost 6 bases and J lost 0; bases outside the gene matches: 6. The CDR3 here is CASSRGTGLNTEAFF. In nucleotides, the CDR3 is TGTGCCAGCAGTCGGGGGACAGGCCTGAACACTGAAGCTTTCTTT.

V is TRBV2 and J is TRBJ2-2, with 9 bases lining up with TRBD2. Per the germline V gene, CDR1 is SNHLY and CDR2 is FYNNEI. The CDR3 is 15 residues long. V dropped 7 bases and J dropped 4; count of bases not matched to a gene: 7. The CDR3: CASNGGLARTGELFF. CDR3 nucleotide sequence: TGTGCCAGCAATGGGGGACTAGCCCGCACCGGGGAGCTGTTTTTT. The whole variable domain, remainder taken from reference TRBV2 and TRBJ2-2, is EPEVTQTPSHQVTQMGQEVILRCVPISNHLYFYWYRQILGQKVEFLVSFYNNEISEKSEIFDDQFSVERPDGSNFTLKIRSTKLEDSAMYFCASNGGLARTGELFFGEGSRLTVL.